Listed here is a single T cell receptor beta chain. Its cognate antigen is unknown. This CDR3 region has 12 residues. V was cut by 5 bases and J by 2 bases, with 6 bases left in between. Per germline, CDR1 MDHEN and CDR2 SYDVKM. As to time point: newly diagnosed, previously untreated cHL patient sample. Magnetic negative selection of thawed PBMCs was the method by which CD4+ T cells were purified. Comparison PBMCs came from previously untreated, newly diagnosed classical Hodgkin lymphoma patients. This sample was taken from a study of PD-1 blockade in classical Hodgkin lymphoma. Findings and limits, study-wide: TCR diversity at baseline was reported to be reduced in newly diagnosed patients relative to healthy donors. With respect to the repertoire differences, their causes, possibly disease activity or prior therapy, remain undefined.

Clones were sequenced by immunoSEQ multiplex PCR, and TCRdb holds only the in-frame ones, with some missing. The sample has 20,000 to 25,000 clones; 90% are singletons. The sequence was collected from a human donor with classical Hodgkin lymphoma. This rearrangement joins TRBV28 to TRBJ2-5; D ambiguous. Sequences were obtained from CD4+ T cells from blood. The DNA of the CDR3 is TGTGCCAGCAGTGCGTGGCAAGAGACCCAGTACTTC. Translated: CASSAWQETQYF.